This T cell receptor beta chain appears in the sequencing data of a study of human T cells and chemical hapten exposure. General study points: Alopecia affected the donors, so their immune response may differ from healthy people's.

Time point noted: patch test 1, 2 weeks after DPC sensitization. Regarding treatment: therapeutic diphenylcyclopropenone sensitization with weekly scalp DPC. This clonotype was observed a few times. What it binds is unknown. One entry per CDR3 protein, called by TCRdb with MiXCR from the RACE reads. The top ten clones hold 3.3% of a sample with 55,000 to 85,000 distinct CDR3 sequences, around 9.5% of them seen once. This CDR3 is built from 13 residues. V was pared by 10 bases and J by 7 bases, with 10 bases of the junction left unmatched. Germline V gene lookup returns CDR1 MNHNY and CDR2 SVGAGI (reference sequence).

The clonotype was recovered from a woman aged 35 to 49 with alopecia areata. Some clones in this sample may be carry-over from other donors' samples. The V gene is TRBV6-6, the J gene TRBJ2-3; TRBD1 matches at 8 bases. The sample consisted of whole blood, taken in connection with sensitization to the hapten diphenylcyclopropenone (DPC). This chain's CDR3 is CAIGGTGSYTQYF. DNA for the CDR3: TGTGCCATAGGCGGGACAGGAAGCTATACGCAGTATTTT.